This record concerns one T cell receptor (beta chain) sequence. Its antigen is unknown. Barcoded TCR alpha and TCR beta cDNA libraries with UMIs came from 5'RACE using constant-segment primers. One entry per CDR3 protein results from TCRdb running MiXCR on the 5' RACE reads. The table lists 300,000 or so distinct CDR3 sequences, more than 15% of them singletons. Trimming cost V 4 bases and J 5 bases, with 11 bases left between them. From germline, CDR1 is SGHRS and CDR2 YFSETQ. This CDR3 comprises 13 residues. These data are taken from a study of T-cell memory formation after mild COVID-19. General study results and limits: Some clones that responded were present in memory (sampled pre-infection), which suggests cross-reactive memory joined. Contracting clones from day 15 to 85 had balanced CD4/CD8; later expanders favoured CD4+.

Sequenced input: PBMCs or a T cell subset sorted from them (not recorded which). This clonotype originated in a man between 18 and 35 years old who had mild COVID-19 (a few samples of this study predate the infection). Cell type and time point are not known. The rearrangement uses TRBV5-1 and TRBJ2-3, with a tentative D call TRBD2 (7 bases). The CDR3 sequence is CASSGGAIDTQYF. The DNA of the CDR3 is TGCGCCAGCAGCGGGGGGGCGATAGATACGCAGTATTTT.